These 15 T cell receptor beta chains were sequenced from one sample in a study of blood T cell repertoires in COVID-19. Assay: immunoSEQ multiplex PCR; the TCRdb copy retains only in-frame clones and omits some. This table has some 90,000 clones, around nine tenths appearing once. Sequenced: peripheral blood. The receptors derive from a woman between 45 and 65 years old in a cohort sampled during active COVID-19.

The gene calls are TRBV5-6 and TRBJ2-7; 7 nucleotides agree with TRBD1. Germline-derived CDR1 and CDR2 are SGHDT and YYEEEE. V lost 6 bases to trimming and J lost 2 bases; unmatched junction nucleotides: 11. CDR3 length: 15 residues. The CDR3 is CASTVAGTETYEQYF. CDR3 nucleotides: TGTGCCAGCACCGTGGCCGGGACAGAGACCTACGAGCAGTACTTC.

The chain couples TRBV6-5 to TRBJ1-2; tentatively, D is TRBD1 (5 bases). CDR1 and CDR2 from the germline V gene are MNHEY and SVGAGI. The CDR3 consists of 11 residues. V dropped 7 bases and J dropped 10 bases, with 13 bases sitting between them. CDR3 sequence (DNA): TGTGCCAGCAACTTTCCAGGGTTCTACACCTTC. Its protein is CASNFPGFYTF.

CDR3 DNA: TGTGCCAGCAGGCGACAGGGTATAACCTACAATGAGCAGTTCTTC. It yields the protein CASRRQGITYNEQFF. The V call is TRBV28, the J call TRBJ2-1, with 7 bases lining up with TRBD1. V lost 6 bases and J lost 2; bases outside the gene matches: 7. Germline CDR1 is MDHEN and CDR2 is SYDVKM. There are 15 residues in the CDR3.

The chain joins TRBV12-5 to TRBJ2-6; D is perhaps TRBD2 (5 bases). Germline V gives CDR1 LGHNT, CDR2 FRNRAP. The V end lost 6 bases, the J end lost 2 bases, and 20 bases lay between the germline ends. The CDR3 covers 18 residues. The CDR3 is CASGPGNPLMAGANVLTF. The CDR3 DNA reads as TGTGCTAGTGGACCCGGGAATCCCCTAATGGCTGGGGCCAACGTCCTGACTTTC.

This chain uses TRBV7-2 with TRBJ2-4; maybe TRBD2 (5 bases). The CDR3 loop spans 15 amino acids. Germline CDR1 and CDR2: SGHTA and FQGNSA. The V end was cut by 6 bases, the J end by 0 bases, with 12 bases between. CDR3: CASSTGGRAKNIQYF. As DNA, the CDR3 is TGTGCCAGCAGTACGGGCGGGCGAGCCAAAAACATTCAGTACTTC.

This sequence joins TRBV6-5 and TRBJ1-4, with 7 bases lining up with TRBD1. Germline V gives CDR1 MNHEY, CDR2 SVGAGI. V lost 6 bases, J lost 8 bases, and 12 bases stayed unmatched. The CDR3 loop spans 15 amino acids. The CDR3 spells CASSPWGSGQEKLFF. CDR3 in DNA: TGTGCCAGCAGCCCCTGGGGCTCGGGACAGGAAAAACTGTTTTTT.

The genes are TRBV28 and TRBJ2-1, with 11 positions matching TRBD2. The trim removed 7 bases at V and 7 bases at J, leaving 18 bases unmatched. This CDR3 has 18 residues. Germline CDR1 reads MDHEN; CDR2 reads SYDVKM. CDR3 region: CASILAGEYGKSINEQFF. DNA of the CDR3: TGTGCCAGCATACTAGCGGGAGAATATGGAAAATCTATAAATGAGCAGTTCTTC.

This clone has a single count. The chain employs TRBV25-1 and TRBJ1-4; TRBD1 agrees at 7 bases. CDR1 MGHDK and CDR2 SYGVNS come from the germline V gene. The junction had 4 bases not matched to a gene; V was cut back by 7 bases and J by 5 bases. The CDR3 runs 13 residues. The CDR3 region has the DNA TGTGCCAGCAACAGGGGCGTAAATGAAAAACTGTTTTTT. Its translation: CASNRGVNEKLFF.

The CDR3, as DNA: TGCAGTGCCCAAGACTATCCTACGCAGTATTTT. Residues: CSAQDYPTQYF. The chain carries TRBV20-1 and TRBJ2-3; weak D call: TRBD2 (5 bases). Germline CDR1 is DFQATT and CDR2 is SNEGSKA (reference sequence). Trimming stripped 6 bases from V and 8 bases from J, with 12 bases between. The CDR3 runs to 11 residues.

V is TRBV19 and J is TRBJ2-3; D is uncertain. CDR1 and CDR2 (germline): LNHDA, SQIVND (reference sequence). The V and J ends lost 7 bases and 0 bases respectively, with 8 bases between them. The CDR3 loop spans 13 amino acids. CDR3 DNA: TGTGCCAGTAATCACAAAAGCACAGATACGCAGTATTTT. This codes for CASNHKSTDTQYF.

The chain links TRBV29-1 to TRBJ2-7; 9 bases fit TRBD1. This CDR3 comprises 14 residues. The germline V gene encodes CDR1 SQVTM and CDR2 ANQGSEA. In DNA form, the CDR3 reads TGCAGTGCGGGACAGGGCGGATACAGTGGCGAGCAGTACTTC. This gives the protein CSAGQGGYSGEQYF.

The chain links TRBV4-2 to TRBJ1-2; D is unclear. The CDR3 is 20 residues long. Per the germline V gene, CDR1 is LGHNA and CDR2 is YNFKEQ. Trimming shortened V by 1 base and J by 8 bases, and 32 bases separated the two germline ends. The CDR3 DNA sequence: TGTGCCAGCAGCCAAGTTGGATTAGCGAATTCACCAACTTACAAGAGGGGCTACACCTTC. Its protein product is CASSQVGLANSPTYKRGYTF.

This chain joins TRBV11-3 and TRBJ2-2, with 7 bases aligning to TRBD1. CDR3 length: 15 amino acids. J gave up 2 bases and V 6 bases, and 6 bases lay outside the gene matches. Germline V gene sequence: CDR1 SGHNT, CDR2 YENEEA. CDR3 sequence (DNA): TGTGCCAGCAGTATGGGACAGAAAAACACCGGGGAGCTGTTTTTT. It encodes CASSMGQKNTGELFF.

The gene calls are TRBV5-1 and TRBJ2-7; D possibly corresponds to TRBD1 (6 bases). The V end was cut by 0 bases, the J end by 7 bases, with 8 bases between. CDR3 size: 12 residues. Germline V gene data show CDR1 as SGHRS and CDR2 as YFSETQ. The CDR3 nucleotides are TGCGCCAGCAGCTTGGGAGGGGGAGAGCAGTACTTC. Its protein is CASSLGGGEQYF.

This clone was found once. V gene TRBV7-9 combines with J gene TRBJ1-4; 11 bases align to TRBD1. This CDR3 has 17 residues. Trimming removed 1 base from V and 5 bases from J; junction bases left unmatched: 6. Germline V gene data show CDR1 as SEHNR and CDR2 as FQNEAQ (reference sequence). The CDR3 DNA is TGTGCCAGCAGCTTAGGGACAGGGGGCGACAGAAATGAAAAACTGTTTTTT. This translates into CASSLGTGGDRNEKLFF.